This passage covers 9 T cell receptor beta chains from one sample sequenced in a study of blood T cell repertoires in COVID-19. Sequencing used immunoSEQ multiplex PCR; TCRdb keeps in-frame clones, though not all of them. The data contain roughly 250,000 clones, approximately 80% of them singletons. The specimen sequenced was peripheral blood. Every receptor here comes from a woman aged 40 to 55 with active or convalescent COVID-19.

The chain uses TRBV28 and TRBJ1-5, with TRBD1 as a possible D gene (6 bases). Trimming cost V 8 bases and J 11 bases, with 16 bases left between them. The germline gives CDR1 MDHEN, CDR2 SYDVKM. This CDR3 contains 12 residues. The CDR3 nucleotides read TGTGCCAGCGCCTTGACAGGTCGGGCCCAGCATTTT. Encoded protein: CASALTGRAQHF.

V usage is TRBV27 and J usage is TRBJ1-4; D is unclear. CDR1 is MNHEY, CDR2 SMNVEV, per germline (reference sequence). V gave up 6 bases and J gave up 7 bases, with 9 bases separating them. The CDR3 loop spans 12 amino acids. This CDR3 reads CASRSSFEKLFF. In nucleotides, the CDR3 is TGTGCCAGCAGATCCTCTTTTGAAAAACTGTTTTTT.

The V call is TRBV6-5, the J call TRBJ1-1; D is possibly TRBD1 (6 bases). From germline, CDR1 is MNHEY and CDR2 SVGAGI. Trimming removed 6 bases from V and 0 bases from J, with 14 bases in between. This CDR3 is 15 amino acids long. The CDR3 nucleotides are TGTGCCAGCAGAAGCCAGACAGGTTTGAACACTGAAGCTTTCTTT. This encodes CASRSQTGLNTEAFF.

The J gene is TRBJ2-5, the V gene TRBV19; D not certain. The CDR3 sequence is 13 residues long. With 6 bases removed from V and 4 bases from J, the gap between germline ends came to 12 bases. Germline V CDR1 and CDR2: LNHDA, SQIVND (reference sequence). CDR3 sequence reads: CASSPRLRETQYF. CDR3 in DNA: TGTGCCAGTAGCCCTAGGTTGAGAGAGACCCAGTACTTC.

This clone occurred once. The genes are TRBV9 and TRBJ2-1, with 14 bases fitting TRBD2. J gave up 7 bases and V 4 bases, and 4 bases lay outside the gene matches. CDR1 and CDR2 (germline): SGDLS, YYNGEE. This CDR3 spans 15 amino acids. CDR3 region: CASSLRLAGGNEQFF. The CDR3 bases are TGTGCCAGCAGCCTCAGACTAGCGGGGGGGAATGAGCAGTTCTTC. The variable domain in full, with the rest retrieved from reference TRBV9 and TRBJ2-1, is DSGVTQTPKHLITATGQRVTLRCSPRSGDLSVYWYQQSLDQGLQFLIQYYNGEERAKGNILERFSAQQFPDLHSELNLSSLELGDSALYFCASSLRLAGGNEQFFGPGTRLTVL.

The CDR3 here is CASSIASSGGKETQYF. CDR3 bases: TGTGCCAGTAGTATAGCGTCTAGCGGGGGGAAAGAGACCCAGTACTTC. The gene calls are TRBV19 and TRBJ2-5; TRBD2 agrees at 11 bases. The junction had 4 bases not matched to a gene; V was cut back by 1 base and J by 3 bases. From germline, CDR1 is LNHDA and CDR2 SQIVND (reference sequence). The CDR3 sequence is 16 residues long.

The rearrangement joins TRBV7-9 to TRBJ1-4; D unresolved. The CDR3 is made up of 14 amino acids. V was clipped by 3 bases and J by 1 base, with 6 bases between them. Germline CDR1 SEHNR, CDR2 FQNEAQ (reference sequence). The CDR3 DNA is TGTGCCAGCAGCTTCGGGGAAACTAATGAAAAACTGTTTTTT. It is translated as CASSFGETNEKLFF.

The CDR3 protein is CASSPRDRVGQPQHF. For the CDR3, the DNA is TGTGCCAGCAGTCCCCGGGACAGGGTAGGACAGCCCCAGCATTTT. This chain links TRBV6-5 with TRBJ1-5; 9 nucleotides agree with TRBD1. This CDR3 comprises 15 residues. V dropped 5 bases and J dropped 7; count of bases not matched to a gene: 9. In germline, CDR1 is MNHEY, CDR2 SVGAGI.

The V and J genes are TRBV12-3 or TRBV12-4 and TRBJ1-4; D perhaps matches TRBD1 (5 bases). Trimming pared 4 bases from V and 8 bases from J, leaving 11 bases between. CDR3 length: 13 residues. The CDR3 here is CASSSGVEEKLFF. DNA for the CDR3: TGTGCCAGCAGTTCGGGGGTGGAGGAAAAACTGTTTTTT.